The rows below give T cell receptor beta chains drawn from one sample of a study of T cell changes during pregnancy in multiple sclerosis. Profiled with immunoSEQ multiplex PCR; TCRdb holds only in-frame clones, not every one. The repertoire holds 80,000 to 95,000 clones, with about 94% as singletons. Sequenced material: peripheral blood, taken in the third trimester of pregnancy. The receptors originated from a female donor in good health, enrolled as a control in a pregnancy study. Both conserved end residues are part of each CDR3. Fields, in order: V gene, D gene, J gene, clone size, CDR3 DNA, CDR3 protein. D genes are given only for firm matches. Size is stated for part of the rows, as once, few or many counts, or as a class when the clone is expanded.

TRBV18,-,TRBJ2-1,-,TGTGCCAGCTCACCAGGGGATGGGGGGAATGAGCAGTTCTTC,CASSPGDGGNEQFF
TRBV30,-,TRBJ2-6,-,TGTGCCTGGACAGTGGGCAGGGTACGCTCTGGGGCCAACGTCCTGACTTTC,CAWTVGRVRSGANVLTF
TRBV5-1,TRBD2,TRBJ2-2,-,TGCGCCAGCAGCTTGGGTAGTAGCGGGGTCACCGGGGAGCTGTTTTTT,CASSLGSSGVTGELFF
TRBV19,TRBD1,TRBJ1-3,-,TGTGCCAGTAGTCCCCGGACAGGGGACATTGGCACCATATATTTT,CASSPRTGDIGTIYF
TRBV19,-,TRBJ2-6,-,TGTGCCAGTAGTACCACAGGGACTGGGGCCAACGTCCTGACTTTC,CASSTTGTGANVLTF
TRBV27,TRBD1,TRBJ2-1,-,TGTGCCAGCAGTGCCGGACAGGGGAGCTACAATGAGCAGTTCTTC,CASSAGQGSYNEQFF
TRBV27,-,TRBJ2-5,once,TGTGCCAGCAGTTCCGGGGGAGAGACCCAGTACTTC,CASSSGGETQYF
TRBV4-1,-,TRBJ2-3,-,TGCGCCAGCAGCCAAGGGGCTAGCGCCGCGGATACGCAGTATTTT,CASSQGASAADTQYF
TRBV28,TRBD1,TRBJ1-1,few,TGTGCCAGCAGATCGGGACAGCTTTTTGAAGCTTTCTTT,CASRSGQLFEAFF
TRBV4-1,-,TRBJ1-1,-,TGCGCCAGCACCCCACGGGGGGGAACAGGTGAAGCTTTCTTT,CASTPRGGTGEAFF
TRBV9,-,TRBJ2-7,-,TGTGCCAGCAGCGTAGATAGCGGCTCGGGTTACGAGCAGTACTTC,CASSVDSGSGYEQYF
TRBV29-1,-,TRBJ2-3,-,TGCAGTGCTCGAGGAGGGGAAGAGGCCGCAGATACGCAGTATTTT,CSARGGEEAADTQYF
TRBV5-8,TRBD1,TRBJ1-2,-,TGTGCCAGCAGCTTGGCCGGGGGCAGGGGGCCTATTGGCTACACCTTC,CASSLAGGRGPIGYTF
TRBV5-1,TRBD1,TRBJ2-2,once,TGCGCCAGCAGCGGGACAGGAATGACCGGGGAGCTGTTTTTT,CASSGTGMTGELFF
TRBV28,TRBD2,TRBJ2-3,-,TGTGCCAGCAGTTTAACGATAGCGGGAAGTGGAGATACGCAGTATTTT,CASSLTIAGSGDTQYF
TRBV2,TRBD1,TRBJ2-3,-,TGTGCCAGCAGTCTCGGGACAGGGGATACAGATACGCAGTATTTT,CASSLGTGDTDTQYF
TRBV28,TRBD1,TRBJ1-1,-,TGTGCCAGCAGTCCGGGACAGTTAGGAACTGAAGCTTTCTTT,CASSPGQLGTEAFF
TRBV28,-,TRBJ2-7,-,TGTGCCAGCAGTCCCACCAGACTAGTTGCCTACGAGCAGTACTTC,CASSPTRLVAYEQYF
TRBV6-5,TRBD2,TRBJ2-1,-,TGTGCCAGCAGGTTAGCGGGAGGCTACAATGAGCAGTTCTTC,CASRLAGGYNEQFF
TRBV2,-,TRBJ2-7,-,TGTGCCAGCAGTGAAGGAATCACAGCCTACGAGCAGTACTTC,CASSEGITAYEQYF
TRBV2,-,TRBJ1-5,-,TGTGCCAGCAGTGAAGGGGCAAAAGGTCAGCCCCAGCATTTT,CASSEGAKGQPQHF
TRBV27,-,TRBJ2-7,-,TGTGCCAGCAGTTTATTGTCTATGAGCTCCTACGAGCAGTACTTC,CASSLLSMSSYEQYF
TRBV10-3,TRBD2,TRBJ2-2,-,TGTGCCATCAGTGGGGCTAGCGGGAGCTTTGCCGGGGAGCTGTTTTTT,CAISGASGSFAGELFF
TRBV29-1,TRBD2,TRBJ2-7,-,TGCAGCGTAACCACAACTAGCGGGAGCTTTAGCGAGCAGTACTTC,CSVTTTSGSFSEQYF
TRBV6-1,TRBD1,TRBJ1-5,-,TGTGCCACTCATACAGGGGGACGGGGTCAGCCCCAGCATTTT,CATHTGGRGQPQHF
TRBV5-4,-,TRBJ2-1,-,TGTGCCAGCAGCCCCGCGGGGGCAGGGGGCAGAGAGCAGTTCTTC,CASSPAGAGGREQFF
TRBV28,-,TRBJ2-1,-,TGTGCCAGCAGTTTTTACTACAATGAGCAGTTCTTC,CASSFYYNEQFF
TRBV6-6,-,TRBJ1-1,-,TGTGCCAGCAGTTACTCAATACGGGCAGGGACTGAAGCTTTCTTT,CASSYSIRAGTEAFF
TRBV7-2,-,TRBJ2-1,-,TGTGCCAGCAGCTTATATTCAGGCAGTGAGCAGTTCTTC,CASSLYSGSEQFF